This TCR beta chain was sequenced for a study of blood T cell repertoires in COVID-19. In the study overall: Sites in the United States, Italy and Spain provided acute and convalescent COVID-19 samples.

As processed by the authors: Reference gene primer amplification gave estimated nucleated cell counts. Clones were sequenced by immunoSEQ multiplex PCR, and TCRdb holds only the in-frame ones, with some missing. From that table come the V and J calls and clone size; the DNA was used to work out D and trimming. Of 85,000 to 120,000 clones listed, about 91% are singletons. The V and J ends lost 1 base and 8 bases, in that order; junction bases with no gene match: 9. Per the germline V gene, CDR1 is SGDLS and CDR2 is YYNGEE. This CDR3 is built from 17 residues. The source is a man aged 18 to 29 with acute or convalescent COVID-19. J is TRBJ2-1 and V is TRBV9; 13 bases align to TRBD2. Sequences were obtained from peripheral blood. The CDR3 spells CASSVLPGLAGRDEQFF. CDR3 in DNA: TGTGCCAGCAGCGTATTACCGGGACTAGCGGGAAGGGATGAGCAGTTCTTC.